The 15 T cell receptor beta chains given below trace back to one sample, sequenced in a study of shared clonotypes between healthy human individuals. The assay was immunoSEQ multiplex PCR, and TCRdb's table has in-frame clones only and misses some. Of about 680,000 clones in the sample, around 72% were seen once. Sequencing was performed on memory CD4+ T cells sorted from blood. Sample subset: CD45RA-negative fraction. The source is a woman aged 25-40 years in good health.

The chain links TRBV19 to TRBJ2-1, with TRBD2 matching over 7 bases. CDR1 LNHDA and CDR2 SQIVND come from the germline V gene (reference sequence). CDR3 size: 13 residues. V was clipped by 10 bases and J by 5 bases; unmatched bases: 8. Here the CDR3 reads CATRLGTNNEQFF. For the CDR3, the DNA is TGTGCCACCAGACTCGGGACTAACAATGAGCAGTTCTTC.

On this clone itself: Possible read error: a much larger clone is one base away. The CDR3 DNA follows: TGCGCCAGCAGCCAAGATGGAAGCAATCAGCCCCAGCATTTT. It specifies CASSQDGSNQPQHF. V gene TRBV4-1 combines with J gene TRBJ1-5; D gene uncertain. The CDR3 loop spans 14 amino acids. Trimming shortened V by 0 bases and J by 1 base, and 4 bases separated the two germline ends. The germline gives CDR1 MGHRA, CDR2 YSYEKL.

J is TRBJ1-1 and V is TRBV2; D is perhaps TRBD1 (5 bases). The germline CDR1 and CDR2 sequences are SNHLY and FYNNEI. The CDR3 is 18 amino acids. The ends were cut back, 4 bases at V and 2 bases at J, with 23 bases in the middle. The CDR3 loop reads CASSGAANRQGLNTEAFF. CDR3 nucleotides: TGTGCCAGCAGTGGGGCCGCAAATAGGCAGGGCCTTAACACTGAAGCTTTCTTT.

This clone was seen a few times. This rearrangement joins TRBV7-9 to TRBJ1-2; D ambiguous. V shed 2 bases and J shed 2 bases, with 15 bases lying between them. Germline CDR1 is SEHNR and CDR2 is FQNEAQ (reference sequence). This CDR3 contains 16 residues. This CDR3 reads CASSLSYGTDNYGYTF. Written as DNA, the CDR3 is TGTGCCAGCAGCTTATCCTACGGAACCGACAACTATGGCTACACCTTC.

As regards this clone: The CDR3 ends on some other residue instead of the conserved phenylalanine or tryptophan, so this is likely a read error. No DNA is shown, since the ends of the CDR3 on it are uncertain; the CDR3 is the one TCRdb lists. V usage is TRBV5-1 and J usage is TRBJ1-4; TRBD1 is taken as the D call from the table, unchecked against the DNA. Germline CDR1 reads SGHRS; CDR2 reads YFSETQ. The CDR3 numbers 15 amino acids, ends counted. This CDR3 reads CASSTLRDRGPNCPA.

The chain joins TRBV30 to TRBJ1-2; the D is unclear. Trimming took off 8 bases at V and 2 bases at J, with 15 bases between the two ends. The germline gives CDR1 GTSNPN, CDR2 SVGIG (reference sequence). The CDR3 is made up of 13 amino acids. The chain's CDR3 is CAGAPKANYGYTF. CDR3 nucleotide sequence: TGTGCCGGCGCCCCTAAGGCGAACTATGGCTACACCTTC.

This rearrangement joins TRBV10-3 to TRBJ2-5; D may be TRBD2 (6 bases). Germline V gene lookup returns CDR1 ENHRY and CDR2 SYGVKD. Trimming cost V 5 bases and J 5 bases, with 12 bases left between them. The CDR3 totals 13 residues. CDR3 residues: CAISSGSRETQYF. In DNA form, the CDR3 reads TGTGCCATCAGTTCCGGGAGTAGGGAGACCCAGTACTTC.

The chain is built from TRBV7-8 and TRBJ2-7; 13 positions agree with TRBD2. Germline V gene data show CDR1 as SGHVS and CDR2 as FQNEAQ. This CDR3 comprises 18 residues. The V and J ends lost 3 bases and 1 base, in that order; junction bases with no gene match: 9. CDR3 amino acids: CASSFRTSGSSPSYEQYF. DNA of the CDR3: TGTGCCAGCAGCTTCCGGACTAGCGGGAGCTCCCCGTCCTACGAGCAGTACTTC.

Only one count was recorded for this clone. V usage is TRBV30 and J usage is TRBJ1-1, with D hard to call. Germline V lookup: CDR1 GTSNPN, CDR2 SVGIG (reference sequence). V lost 1 base, J lost 0 bases, and 12 bases lay in between. There are 15 residues in the CDR3. CDR3 coding DNA: TGTGCCTGGAGTGGAGAGCCGAACATGAACACTGAAGCTTTCTTT. Protein product: CAWSGEPNMNTEAFF.

The chain uses TRBV29-1 and TRBJ2-7, with D possibly matching TRBD1 (5 bases). Trimming left V 4 bases short and J 2 bases short, with 12 bases between. Germline assignment: CDR1 SQVTM and CDR2 ANQGSEA. This CDR3 is built from 13 residues. The CDR3 nucleotides are TGCAGCGTTGGCCTACAGGCTACCTACGAGCAGTACTTC. Amino acid sequence: CSVGLQATYEQYF.

This chain uses TRBV5-1 with TRBJ2-7; D perhaps matches TRBD1 (8 bases). The germline V gene has CDR1 SGHRS and CDR2 YFSETQ. Between the trimmed V and J ends, which lost 4 bases and 3 bases, there was a span of 20 bases. The CDR3 loop spans 16 amino acids. The CDR3: CASSGRVGDRSYEQYF. CDR3 nucleotide sequence: TGCGCCAGCAGCGGGAGGGTAGGGGACAGGAGCTACGAGCAGTACTTC.

The chain couples TRBV29-1 to TRBJ2-7; maybe TRBD1 (6 bases). The CDR3 sequence is 15 residues long. The ends were cut back, 0 bases at V and 6 bases at J, with 18 bases in the middle. CDR1 and CDR2 (germline): SQVTM, ANQGSEA. For the CDR3, the DNA is TGCAGCGTTGAAGATCGGCAGGGGAGTTTTACCGAGCAGTACTTC. Translated: CSVEDRQGSFTEQYF.

The chain has TRBV11-2 and TRBJ2-3; D perhaps matches TRBD2 (6 bases). Trimming pared 1 base from V and 11 bases from J, leaving 10 bases between. The CDR3 is 12 amino acids. Germline-derived CDR1 and CDR2 are SGHAT and FQNNGV. DNA for the CDR3: TGTGCCAGCAGCTTAGCGGGGACTGTGCAGTATTTT. It translates to CASSLAGTVQYF.

This chain joins TRBV15 and TRBJ2-7; 7 bases are shared with TRBD2. The germline V gene encodes CDR1 LNHNV and CDR2 YYDKDF (reference sequence). V lost 0 bases, J lost 1 base, and 9 bases stayed unmatched. The CDR3 loop spans 17 amino acids. The chain's CDR3 is CATSRDNLGGKSYEQYF. CDR3 coding DNA: TGTGCCACCAGCAGAGATAATTTGGGGGGGAAATCCTACGAGCAGTACTTC.

To note about this clone: Mismatch with germline at one junction end may stem from a read error. The same CDR3 arises from other DNA sequences in this sample as well. J is TRBJ1-5 and V is TRBV19; D unclear. The CDR3 runs to 15 residues. CDR1 LNHDA and CDR2 SQIVND come from the germline V gene (reference sequence). CDR3 DNA: TGTGCTAGTAGTATAGCGGGCCAGCTAAATCAGCCCCAGCATTTT. This sequence encodes CASSIAGQLNQPQHF.